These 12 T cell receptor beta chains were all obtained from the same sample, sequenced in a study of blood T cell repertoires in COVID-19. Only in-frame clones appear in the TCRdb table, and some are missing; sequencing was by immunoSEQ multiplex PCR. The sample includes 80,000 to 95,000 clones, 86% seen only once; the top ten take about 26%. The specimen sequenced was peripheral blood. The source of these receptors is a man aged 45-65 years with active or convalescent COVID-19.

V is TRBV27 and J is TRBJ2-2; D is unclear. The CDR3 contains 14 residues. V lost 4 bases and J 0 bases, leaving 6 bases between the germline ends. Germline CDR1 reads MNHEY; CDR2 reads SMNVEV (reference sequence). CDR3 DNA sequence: TGTGCCAGCAGTTCGTTCGCGAACACCGGGGAGCTGTTTTTT. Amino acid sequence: CASSSFANTGELFF.

The CDR3, as DNA: TGTGCCAGCAGCGGGGGCCACGATCAGCCCCAGCATTTT. It yields the protein CASSGGHDQPQHF. The chain employs TRBV3-1 (or the pseudogene TRBV3-2) and TRBJ1-5; maybe TRBD1 (6 bases). This CDR3 is 13 amino acids long. Germline CDR1 is LGHDT and CDR2 is YNNKEL (reference sequence). Trimming removed 5 bases from V and 5 bases from J, with 10 bases in between.

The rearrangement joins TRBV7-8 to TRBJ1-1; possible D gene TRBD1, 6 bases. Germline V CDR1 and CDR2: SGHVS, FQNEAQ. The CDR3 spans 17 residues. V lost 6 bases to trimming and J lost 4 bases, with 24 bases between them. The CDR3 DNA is TGTGCCAGCAGGGTTTTGAGGGGGTTGGGGTCGGGCACTGAAGCTTTCTTT. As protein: CASRVLRGLGSGTEAFF.

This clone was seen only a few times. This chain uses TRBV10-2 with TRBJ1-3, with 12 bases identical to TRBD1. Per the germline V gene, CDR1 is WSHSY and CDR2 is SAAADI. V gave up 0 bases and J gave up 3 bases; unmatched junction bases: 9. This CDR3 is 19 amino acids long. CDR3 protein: CASSESGTGGYLYGNTIYF. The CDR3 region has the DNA TGCGCCAGCAGTGAGTCCGGGACAGGGGGCTATTTGTATGGAAACACCATATATTTT.

CDR3 residues: CASSRRGGQETQYF. DNA for the CDR3: TGTGCCAGTAGTCGCCGGGGGGGCCAAGAGACCCAGTACTTC. This chain joins TRBV19 and TRBJ2-5, with 8 bases lining up with TRBD2. Germline CDR1 LNHDA, CDR2 SQIVND (reference sequence). CDR3 length: 14 residues. Trimming cost V 5 bases and J 1 base; bases outside gene matches: 3. The whole variable domain, remainder taken from reference TRBV19 and TRBJ2-5, is DGGITQSPKYLFRKEGQNVTLSCEQNLNHDAMYWYRQDPGQGLRLIYYSQIVNDFQKGDIAEGYSVSREKKESFPLTVTSAQKNPTAFYLCASSRRGGQETQYFGPGTRLLVL.

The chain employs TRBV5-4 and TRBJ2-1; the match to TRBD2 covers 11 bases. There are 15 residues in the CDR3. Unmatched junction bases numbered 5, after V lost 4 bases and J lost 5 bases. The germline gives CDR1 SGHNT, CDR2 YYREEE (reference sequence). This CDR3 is CASSVPGLADNEQFF. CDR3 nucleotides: TGTGCCAGCAGCGTCCCGGGACTAGCGGACAATGAGCAGTTCTTC.

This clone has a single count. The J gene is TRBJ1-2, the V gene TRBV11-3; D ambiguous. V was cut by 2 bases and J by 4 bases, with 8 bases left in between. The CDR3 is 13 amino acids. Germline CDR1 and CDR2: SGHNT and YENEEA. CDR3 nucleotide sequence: TGTGCCAGCAGCTTACTCTACCGCTATGGCTACACCTTC. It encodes CASSLLYRYGYTF. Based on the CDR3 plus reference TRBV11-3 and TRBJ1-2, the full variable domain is EAGVVQSPRYKIIEKKQPVAFWCNPISGHNTLYWYLQNLGQGPELLIRYENEEAVDDSQLPKDRFSAERLKGVDSTLKIQPAELGDSAVYLCASSLLYRYGYTFGSGTRLTVV.

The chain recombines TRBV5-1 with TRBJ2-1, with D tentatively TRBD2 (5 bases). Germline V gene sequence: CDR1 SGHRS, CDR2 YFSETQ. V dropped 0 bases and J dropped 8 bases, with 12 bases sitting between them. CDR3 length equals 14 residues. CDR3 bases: TGCGCCAGCAGCTTGGAGATTAGCGTCGATGAGCAGTTCTTC. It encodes CASSLEISVDEQFF.

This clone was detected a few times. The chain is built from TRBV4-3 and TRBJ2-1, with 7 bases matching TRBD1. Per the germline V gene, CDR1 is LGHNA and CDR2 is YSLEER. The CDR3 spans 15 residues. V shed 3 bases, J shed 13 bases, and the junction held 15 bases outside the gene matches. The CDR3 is CASSQAWKGQVLQFF. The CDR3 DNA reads TGCGCCAGCAGCCAGGCTTGGAAAGGACAGGTACTTCAGTTCTTC.

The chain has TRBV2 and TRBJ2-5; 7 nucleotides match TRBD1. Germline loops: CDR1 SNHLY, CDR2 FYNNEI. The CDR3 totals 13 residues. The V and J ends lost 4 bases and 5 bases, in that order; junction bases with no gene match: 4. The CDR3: CASSGQGGETQYF. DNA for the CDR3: TGTGCCAGCAGTGGACAGGGCGGCGAGACCCAGTACTTC.

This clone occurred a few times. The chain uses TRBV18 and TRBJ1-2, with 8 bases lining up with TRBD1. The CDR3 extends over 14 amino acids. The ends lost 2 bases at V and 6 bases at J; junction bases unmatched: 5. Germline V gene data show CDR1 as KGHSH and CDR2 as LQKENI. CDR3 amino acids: CASSPTTGENGYTF. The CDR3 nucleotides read TGTGCCAGCTCACCAACGACAGGGGAAAATGGCTACACCTTC.

CDR3 residues: CAWAQDLNQPQHF. CDR3 DNA: TGTGCCTGGGCACAGGATTTGAATCAGCCCCAGCATTTT. The rearrangement joins TRBV30 to TRBJ1-5, with TRBD1 as a possible D gene (5 bases). Per germline, CDR1 GTSNPN and CDR2 SVGIG (reference sequence). Trimming pared 5 bases from V and 4 bases from J, leaving 12 bases between. The CDR3 covers 13 residues.